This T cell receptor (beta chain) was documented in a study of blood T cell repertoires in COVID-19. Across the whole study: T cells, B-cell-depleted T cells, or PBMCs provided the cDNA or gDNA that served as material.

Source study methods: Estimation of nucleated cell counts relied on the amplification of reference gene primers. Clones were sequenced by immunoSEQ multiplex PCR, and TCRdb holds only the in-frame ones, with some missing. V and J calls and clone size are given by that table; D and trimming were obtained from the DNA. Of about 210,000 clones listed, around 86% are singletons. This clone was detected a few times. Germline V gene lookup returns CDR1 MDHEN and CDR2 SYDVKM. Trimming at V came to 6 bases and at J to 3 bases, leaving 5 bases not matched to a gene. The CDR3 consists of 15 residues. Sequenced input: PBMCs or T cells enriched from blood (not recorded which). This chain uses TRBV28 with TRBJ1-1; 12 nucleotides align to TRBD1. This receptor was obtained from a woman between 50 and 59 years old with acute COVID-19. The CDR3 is CASRGTGGQDTEAFF. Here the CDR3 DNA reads TGTGCCAGCAGGGGGACAGGGGGCCAGGACACTGAAGCTTTCTTT.